This T cell receptor beta chain came from a study of T cell clones after liver transplantation. Study observations and caveats: These preliminary findings come from unstandardized post-transplant sampling times.

Measured with immunoSEQ multiplex PCR; TCRdb has only the in-frame clones, and not every one. Seen here are tens of thousands of clones, roughly 85% observed once, and the top ten hold less than 3%. The CDR3 is 14 residues long. Germline CDR1 and CDR2: MNHNY and SVGAGI (reference sequence). Trimming removed 0 bases at V and 7 bases at J, with 12 bases between. Comment on this clone: The target antigen is unknown.

The source of this sequence is a human patient who received a liver transplant. The graft donor may have contributed some T cells. The chain carries TRBV6-6 and TRBJ1-2; D is possibly TRBD1 (5 bases). The input for sequencing was CD4+ T cells from blood, taken at the 22-month timepoint. CDR3 residues: CASSYSGTRGGYTF. The DNA of the CDR3 is TGTGCCAGCAGTTACTCTGGGACCCGGGGTGGCTACACCTTC.